Below, 5 T cell receptor beta chains from the same sample are listed, as sequenced in a study of vaccination effects on CD4 cells after COVID-19. CD4+ T cells specific for antigen were expanded with viral peptide pools by the ViraFEST assay before sequencing. Cultured cells yielded isolated CD4+ T cells after more than nine days. The cohort was immunized with two doses of either the BNT162b2 or mRNA-1273 vaccine. Some clones are missing from TCRdb's copy, which holds only in-frame ones; the method was immunoSEQ multiplex PCR. The data hold about 31,000 clones, with 65% observed a single time. Antigens of these TCRs are unknown. Sequencing used CD4+ T cells from PBMCs cultured with SARS-CoV-2 spike peptides, obtained after COVID-19 vaccination. The receptors derive from a human donor who received a COVID-19 vaccine.

CDR3: CASSKTGSSYEQYF. The DNA of the CDR3 is TGTGCCAGCAGTAAGACAGGGAGCTCCTACGAGCAGTACTTC. V usage is TRBV6-5 and J usage is TRBJ2-7, with 7 bases matching TRBD1. Germline V gives CDR1 MNHEY, CDR2 SVGAGI. Trimming took 5 bases from V and 0 from J; bases not matched to a gene: 4. This CDR3 has 14 residues.

This chain connects TRBV14 to TRBJ2-2; D is perhaps TRBD1 (6 bases). CDR1 SGHDN and CDR2 FVKESK come from the germline V gene. Trimming stripped 3 bases from V and 5 bases from J, with 13 bases between. The CDR3 has 15 amino acids. In DNA, the CDR3 is TGTGCCAGCAGCCAGCATCAGGGGAGAACCGGGGAGCTGTTTTTT. Translation: CASSQHQGRTGELFF.

The chain uses TRBV5-4 and TRBJ2-1; D might be TRBD1 or TRBD2, each matching 5 bases. This CDR3 is built from 15 residues. Germline assignment: CDR1 SGHNT and CDR2 YYREEE (reference sequence). The ends were cut back, 1 base at V and 4 bases at J, with 12 bases in the middle. CDR3 coding DNA: TGTGCCAGCAGCTTGTACTCTGGGGGATACAATGAGCAGTTCTTC. This encodes CASSLYSGGYNEQFF.

This clone is judged medium-sized (0.01 to 0.1%). V usage is TRBV7-2 and J usage is TRBJ2-5; the match to TRBD2 covers 9 bases. The germline V gene encodes CDR1 SGHTA and CDR2 FQGNSA. The CDR3 is 15 amino acids. Unmatched junction bases numbered 4, after V lost 0 bases and J lost 5 bases. This chain's CDR3 is CASSLASGSGETQYF. Written as DNA, the CDR3 is TGTGCCAGCAGCTTAGCTAGCGGGAGTGGGGAGACCCAGTACTTC.

This clone appeared a single time. The chain links TRBV5-1 to TRBJ1-2; TRBD1 matches 7 bases. The germline V gene encodes CDR1 SGHRS and CDR2 YFSETQ. J gave up 7 bases and V 4 bases, and 13 bases lay outside the gene matches. This CDR3 spans 15 amino acids. DNA of the CDR3: TGCGCCAGCAGCATTGAGGGGCAGGGGGTGACTGGCTACACCTTC. Its protein is CASSIEGQGVTGYTF. Variable domain in full (rest from reference TRBV5-1 and TRBJ1-2): KAGVTQTPRYLIKTRGQQVTLSCSPISGHRSVSWYQQTPGQGLQFLFEYFSETQRNKGNFPGRFSGRQFSNSRSEMNVSTLELGDSALYLCASSIEGQGVTGYTFGSGTRLTVV.